Listed here are 27 T cell receptor beta chains from one sample, sequenced in a study of blood T cell repertoires in COVID-19. Sequencing used immunoSEQ multiplex PCR; TCRdb keeps in-frame clones, though not all of them. The sample records a few hundred thousand clones, 70% to 85% being singletons. Sequenced input: PBMCs or T cells enriched from blood (not recorded which). The receptor source for this set is an older woman who had recovered from COVID-19.

The chain employs TRBV6-2 or TRBV6-3 and TRBJ1-5; TRBD1 matches 11 bases. The junction had 9 bases not matched to a gene; V was cut back by 4 bases and J by 4 bases. This CDR3 is 17 amino acids long. Germline V lookup: CDR1 MNHEY, CDR2 SVGEGT. In nucleotides, the CDR3 is TGTGCCAGCAGTTCCACGGGACAGGGGGTATGGAATCAGCCCCAGCATTTT. Encoded protein: CASSSTGQGVWNQPQHF.

The V call is TRBV5-6, the J call TRBJ1-1; perhaps TRBD1 as D (6 bases). Germline V gene lookup returns CDR1 SGHDT and CDR2 YYEEEE. The CDR3 loop spans 16 amino acids. The V gene lost 0 bases and the J gene lost 5 bases, with 17 bases spanning the gap. The CDR3 DNA reads as TGTGCCAGCAGCTTGGGGCAGCAAGGGGGTGATACTGAAGCTTTCTTT. Protein sequence: CASSLGQQGGDTEAFF.

Notes on this clone: The sample holds other DNA sequences that translate to the same CDR3. V is TRBV5-1 and J is TRBJ2-2; D is unresolved. The CDR3 contains 14 residues. The ends were cut back, 0 bases at V and 1 base at J, with 4 bases in the middle. CDR1 is SGHRS, CDR2 YFSETQ, per germline. The chain's CDR3 is CASSLALNTGELFF. The DNA for the CDR3 is TGCGCCAGCAGCTTGGCTCTGAACACCGGGGAGCTGTTTTTT.

The rearrangement uses TRBV5-1 and TRBJ1-1; D might be TRBD1 (5 bases). V was shortened by 3 bases and J by 1 base, with 7 bases between the two germline ends. Germline V gene data show CDR1 as SGHRS and CDR2 as YFSETQ. The CDR3 is 13 amino acids. The DNA for the CDR3 is TGCGCCAGCAGCTCCCAGGGGAACACTGAAGCTTTCTTT. This translates into CASSSQGNTEAFF.

The chain couples TRBV29-1 to TRBJ1-1; D not resolved. V was shortened by 7 bases and J by 4 bases, with 19 bases between the two germline ends. Germline V gives CDR1 SQVTM, CDR2 ANQGSEA. The CDR3 sequence is 14 residues long. Here the CDR3 DNA reads TGCAGCGCAGGAGGGAGGGTACCCAGCACTGAAGCTTTCTTT. Translation gives CSAGGRVPSTEAFF.

This clone was observed at least ten times. V gene TRBV4-2 combines with J gene TRBJ2-7, with D possibly being TRBD1 (5 bases). CDR1 and CDR2 (germline): LGHNA, YNFKEQ. This CDR3 has 15 amino acids. Trimming took 0 bases from V and 3 from J, leaving 12 bases between them. In nucleotides, the CDR3 is TGTGCCAGCAGCCAAGAAACAGGCACTTTCTACGAGCAGTACTTC. Its protein product is CASSQETGTFYEQYF.

This clone was observed a single time. The V call is TRBV5-4, the J call TRBJ1-1, with TRBD1 matching 7 bases. The V gene end was trimmed by 0 bases and the J gene end by 4 bases; junction bases not matched to a gene: 9. The CDR3 is 16 residues long. Germline CDR1 and CDR2: SGHNT and YYREEE (reference sequence). The CDR3 here is CASSLVGGAFSTEAFF. The DNA of the CDR3 is TGTGCCAGCAGCTTGGTAGGGGGCGCGTTTTCCACTGAAGCTTTCTTT.

The CDR3 DNA follows: TGCGCCAGCAGCCGTGGGGCATACGACAGGGGTGCTGGAAACACCATATATTTT. It is translated as CASSRGAYDRGAGNTIYF. The genes are TRBV4-1 and TRBJ1-3; TRBD1 matches 8 bases. In germline, CDR1 is MGHRA, CDR2 YSYEKL. The CDR3 is 18 amino acids. The J segment lost 2 bases and the V segment lost 4 bases, leaving 13 bases of the junction unmatched.

In this sample, this clone turned up once. The chain has TRBV5-1 and TRBJ1-4; 8 bases fit TRBD1. Germline values: CDR1 SGHRS, CDR2 YFSETQ. The CDR3 is 14 amino acids. J gave up 5 bases and V 8 bases, and 8 bases lay outside the gene matches. In nucleotides, the CDR3 is TGCGCCAGTTCAACCCGACAGGGGAATGAAAAACTGTTTTTT. The encoded protein is CASSTRQGNEKLFF.

The chain recombines TRBV3-1 (or the pseudogene TRBV3-2) with TRBJ2-2; a weak D match, TRBD2 (5 bases). Trimming took off 1 base at V and 6 bases at J, with 12 bases between the two ends. The CDR3 consists of 15 residues. The germline CDR1 and CDR2 sequences are LGHDT and YNNKEL (reference sequence). CDR3 protein: CASSQVAGSSGELFF. The CDR3 coding sequence is TGTGCCAGCAGCCAAGTCGCGGGTAGCTCCGGGGAGCTGTTTTTT.

V gene TRBV11-2 combines with J gene TRBJ2-5; D perhaps matches TRBD1 (5 bases). Trimming shortened V by 5 bases and J by 8 bases, and 12 bases separated the two germline ends. Germline V gene data show CDR1 as SGHAT and CDR2 as FQNNGV. The CDR3 is made up of 12 amino acids. DNA for the CDR3: TGTGCCAGCAGCCCAGGACGGACAACCCAGTACTTC. Translating it yields CASSPGRTTQYF.

This chain uses TRBV15 with TRBJ2-3; maybe TRBD2 (6 bases). This CDR3 has 12 amino acids. Germline loops: CDR1 LNHNV, CDR2 YYDKDF (reference sequence). V was trimmed by 5 bases and J by 7 bases, leaving 10 bases between them. CDR3 region: CATSGGRNTQYF. The CDR3 DNA is TGTGCCACCAGCGGGGGGAGAAATACGCAGTATTTT.

The chain employs TRBV15 and TRBJ2-7; D is perhaps TRBD2 (6 bases). The CDR3 runs 15 residues. Germline assignment: CDR1 LNHNV and CDR2 YYDKDF (reference sequence). The germline V and J ends were trimmed by 0 bases and 2 bases, with 11 bases remaining between them. The CDR3 nucleotides read TGTGCCACCAGCAGAGATTTAGCGGAGACCTACGAGCAGTACTTC. Encoded protein: CATSRDLAETYEQYF.

The chain couples TRBV6-5 to TRBJ2-1; possibly TRBD2 for D (5 bases). This CDR3 contains 13 residues. Trimming removed 6 bases from V and 7 bases from J, with 13 bases in between. The germline gives CDR1 MNHEY, CDR2 SVGAGI. CDR3 residues: CASSDYIGNEQFF. CDR3 DNA sequence: TGTGCCAGCAGCGACTATATCGGGAATGAGCAGTTCTTC.

The V gene is TRBV2, the J gene TRBJ1-1, with 9 bases fitting TRBD1. Germline CDR1 is SNHLY and CDR2 is FYNNEI. V shed 8 bases and J 3 bases; nucleotides not matched to a gene: 4. The CDR3 loop spans 13 amino acids. CDR3 protein: CASGRQGDTEAFF. DNA of the CDR3: TGTGCCAGCGGGAGACAGGGGGACACTGAAGCTTTCTTT.

CDR3 sequence (DNA): TGTGCCAGCAGCCTCAGCGGGGGGGAAGAAGAGACCCAGTACTTC. Its translation is CASSLSGGEEETQYF. This sequence joins TRBV7-3 and TRBJ2-5; 10 bases map to TRBD2. The germline gives CDR1 SGHTA, CDR2 FQGTGA. The CDR3 extends over 15 amino acids. The V and J ends lost 5 bases and 3 bases, in that order; junction bases with no gene match: 6.

The chain has TRBV10-1 and TRBJ2-2; D gene uncertain. This CDR3 is built from 13 residues. Germline assignment: CDR1 WNHNN and CDR2 SYGVQD (reference sequence). Trimming stripped 2 bases from V and 4 bases from J, with 5 bases between. The CDR3 sequence: CASSEPSTGELFF. CDR3 nucleotides: TGCGCCAGCAGTGAGCCCTCCACCGGGGAGCTGTTTTTT.

This clone was picked up a small number of times. The rearrangement uses TRBV12-5 and TRBJ1-5; 7 bases are shared with TRBD1. This CDR3 comprises 16 residues. V dropped 9 bases and J dropped 0; count of bases not matched to a gene: 11. The germline V gene has CDR1 LGHNT and CDR2 FRNRAP. DNA for the CDR3: TGTGCTAGCTCTTCTGGGACAGACTATAGCAATCAGCCCCAGCATTTT. It is translated as CASSSGTDYSNQPQHF.

DNA of the CDR3: TGTGCCAGCAGCCACCAGGACAGGGTCCCTGAAGCTTTCTTT. It specifies CASSHQDRVPEAFF. The J gene is TRBJ1-1, the V gene TRBV14; 8 bases agree with TRBD1. Looked up from germline, CDR1 is SGHDN and CDR2 is FVKESK. The CDR3 runs to 14 residues. J gave up 6 bases and V 3 bases, and 6 bases lay outside the gene matches.

In its sample, this clone was seen a few times. This chain links TRBV4-2 with TRBJ1-5; the match to TRBD1 covers 7 bases. The CDR3 consists of 15 residues. The germline CDR1 and CDR2 sequences are LGHNA and YNFKEQ. V lost 0 bases, J lost 4 bases, and 3 bases stayed unmatched. The CDR3 loop reads CASSQDQGENQPQHF. The CDR3, as DNA: TGTGCCAGCAGCCAAGATCAGGGGGAAAATCAGCCCCAGCATTTT.

The gene calls are TRBV19 and TRBJ1-2, with 9 positions matching TRBD1. Germline V CDR1 and CDR2: LNHDA, SQIVND (reference sequence). CDR3 length equals 14 residues. The V gene end was trimmed by 5 bases and the J gene end by 4 bases; junction bases not matched to a gene: 5. The CDR3 reads CASSATGQGYGYTF. DNA for the CDR3: TGTGCCAGTAGTGCCACGGGACAGGGCTATGGCTACACCTTC.

CDR3 loop: CASSLLGQANTGELFF. The DNA of the CDR3 is TGTGCCAGCAGCCTACTAGGACAGGCGAACACCGGGGAGCTGTTTTTT. The chain carries TRBV5-4 and TRBJ2-2, with 7 bases identical to TRBD1. Unmatched junction bases numbered 6, after V lost 4 bases and J lost 0 bases. This CDR3 contains 16 residues. CDR1 is SGHNT and CDR2 is YYREEE in the germline V gene (reference sequence).

This chain uses TRBV30 with TRBJ2-1, with D uncertain. The CDR3 sequence is 14 residues long. CDR1 and CDR2 (germline): GTSNPN, SVGIG (reference sequence). The V gene lost 0 bases and the J gene lost 4 bases, with 10 bases spanning the gap. The CDR3 nucleotides read TGTGCCTGGAGTGTACCTCCCAGATACAATGAGCAGTTCTTC. This codes for CAWSVPPRYNEQFF.

V is TRBV4-1 and J is TRBJ2-1; TRBD1 matches at 7 bases. CDR1 and CDR2 (germline): MGHRA, YSYEKL. CDR3 length: 16 residues. With V trimmed by 3 bases and J by 2 bases, 7 bases remained unmatched. CDR3 loop: CASSQGDRATYNEQFF. CDR3 DNA sequence: TGCGCCAGCAGCCAGGGAGACAGGGCCACCTACAATGAGCAGTTCTTC.

Concerning this clone itself: The sample has other DNA sequences that encode this CDR3 too. The V call is TRBV19, the J call TRBJ1-6, with TRBD1 matching over 10 bases. Germline CDR1 and CDR2: LNHDA and SQIVND (reference sequence). J was trimmed by 7 bases and V by 5 bases; bases with no gene match: 2. This CDR3 comprises 14 residues. CDR3 amino acids: CASSETGGNSPLHF. CDR3 nucleotide sequence: TGTGCCAGTAGTGAGACAGGGGGCAATTCACCCCTCCACTTT.

This clone was recorded a few times. CDR3 nucleotides: TGTGCCAGCAGCTTATCCGGGGGGGCAGGGCGGTGGACCCAGTACTTC. As protein: CASSLSGGAGRWTQYF. The chain joins TRBV7-6 to TRBJ2-5, with 8 positions matching TRBD2. Per germline, CDR1 SGHVS and CDR2 FNYEAQ. The ends lost 2 bases at V and 7 bases at J; junction bases unmatched: 12. The CDR3 sequence is 16 residues long.

The CDR3 loop reads CATSNRQYSYEQYF. DNA of the CDR3: TGTGCCACCAGCAACAGACAGTACTCCTACGAGCAGTACTTC. This rearrangement joins TRBV15 to TRBJ2-7; TRBD1 is a possible D gene (5 bases). V lost 4 bases and J 0 bases, leaving 10 bases between the germline ends. Per the germline V gene, CDR1 is LNHNV and CDR2 is YYDKDF (reference sequence). This CDR3 contains 14 residues. The full variable domain, completed using reference TRBV15 and TRBJ2-7, is DAMVIQNPRYQVTQFGKPVTLSCSQTLNHNVMYWYQQKSSQAPKLLFHYYDKDFNNEADTPDNFQSRRPNTSFCFLDIRSPGLGDTAMYLCATSNRQYSYEQYFGPGTRLTVT.